This TCR beta chain was profiled in a study of cytomegalovirus exposure and HLA in healthy donors. The PCR had 60 Vbeta and 13 Jbeta primers. Sequenced by immunoSEQ multiplex PCR; TCRdb stores in-frame clones only, minus some. Of roughly 220,000 clones listed, 80% to 85% are singletons. Concerning this clone: The antigen is unknown.

Study-level findings and limits: Reported findings show TCR beta sequences accurately forecast HLA-A and HLA-B alleles in most subjects. The classifier, whose performance was assessed in both the original and validation cohorts, reportedly diagnosed cytomegalovirus status with high specificity and sensitivity.

This sequence originates from a woman between 40 and 55 years old in good health and CMV-seronegative. The sequencing input was PBMCs.

The CDR3 protein is CASSLDRTGSVIQYF. In DNA form, the CDR3 reads TGTGCCAGCAGTTTAGATCGTACAGGATCGGTCATTCAGTACTTC. The chain uses TRBV28 and TRBJ2-4, with D maybe TRBD1 (5 bases). The CDR3 is 15 residues long. V lost 2 bases and J lost 9, with 17 bases in between. CDR1 is MDHEN and CDR2 is SYDVKM in the germline V gene.